The entry that follows covers one T cell receptor beta chain sequence. The data stem from a study of control samples from healthy donors and cancer patients. The length of the CDR3 is 13 residues. CDR1 MNHEY and CDR2 SVGAGI come from the germline V gene. Between the trimmed V and J ends, which lost 8 bases and 8 bases, there was a span of 16 bases. The protocol was immunoSEQ multiplex PCR, while the TCRdb copy is restricted to in-frame clones and leaves out a portion. The table has 100,000 or so clones, around 90% seen once. The chain carries TRBV6-5 and TRBJ1-3; D gene uncertain. Sequenced sample: blood. This clonotype was obtained from a woman in her late teens or twenties in good health. CDR3 coding DNA: TGTGCCAGCGAACCCCCAGGCGGATACACCATATATTTT. Residues: CASEPPGGYTIYF.